This T cell receptor beta chain was captured in a study of T cells after yellow fever vaccination. Points from the study as a whole: Most clones from primary vaccination were detected again post-booster (just under 97% CD4, about 85% CD8).

V lost 9 bases, J lost 2 bases, and 3 bases stayed unmatched. Germline V gene sequence: CDR1 WSHSY, CDR2 SAAADI. This CDR3 comprises 14 residues. A process of 5'RACE template switching, which added a universal primer site and UMIs, was used to make TCR cDNA. Using its own MiXCR run on the 5' RACE reads, TCRdb lists one record per CDR3 protein. The table has 450,000 to 600,000 distinct CDR3 sequences, roughly 12% seen once; the top ten hold over 11%. This clonotype appeared a few times. The antigen is unknown. This material consisted of PBMCs, taken on the day of the yellow fever booster vaccination. This sequence joins TRBV10-2 and TRBJ2-3, with 12 bases fitting TRBD2. This clonotype was sampled from a man younger than 45 who received the YFV17D yellow fever vaccine. CDR3 in amino acids: CASGLAGYTDTQYF. In nucleotides, the CDR3 is TGCGCCAGTGGACTAGCGGGATACACAGATACGCAGTATTTT.